The clone carrying this TCR beta chain has just a few counts. The antigen is unknown. Germline lookup yields CDR1 SGHDT and CDR2 YYEEEE. The CDR3 has 12 amino acids. Trimming shortened V by 2 bases and J by 7 bases, and 9 bases separated the two germline ends. CD45RO/CCR7/CD25/CD127/CD95/CD27 separated CD4+ naive, central memory, regulatory and stem cell-like memory cells by sorting. The data belong to a study of beta chain features in type 1 diabetes. Study in general: The patient and healthy donor groups were comparable for age, gender and cell yields. Study-level points and caveats: Compared to healthy donors, patients appeared to have naive, central memory and Treg TCRB repertoires that were more alike. Fewer insertions but more deletions were seen at VDJ junctions in type 1 diabetes patients.

Expressed TCRB transcripts were sequenced, since all the RNA that had been isolated was reverse transcribed. Clones were sequenced by immunoSEQ multiplex PCR, and TCRdb holds only the in-frame ones, with some missing. The sample includes roughly 230,000 clones, about 10% of them seen just once. Material: naive CD4+ T cells from blood. The gene calls are TRBV5-6 and TRBJ1-1; a weak D match, TRBD1 (5 bases). This receptor was obtained from a woman aged 18-35 years in good health. This CDR3 is CASSFGGGEAFF. CDR3 DNA: TGTGCCAGCAGCTTCGGGGGGGGTGAAGCTTTCTTT.